This T cell receptor (beta chain) is from a study of T cells in Graves' hyperthyroidism and ophthalmopathy. General study points: Onset of ophthalmopathy came a median roughly 6.5 months after the model predicted it. Ophthalmopathy and stable hyperthyroidism were told apart by a 13 V-J model.

On this clonotype itself: Its antigen remains unidentified.

Amplified TCR beta CDR3 regions came from RNA transcripts. HTBI primers were used for first-round RT-PCR of the TCR CDR3. TCRdb called the multiplex PCR reads again in MiXCR, with one record for every CDR3 protein. The profile covers more than 350,000 distinct CDR3 sequences, with more than 13% appearing a single time and over 25% taken by the ten largest. The CDR3 sequence is 16 residues long. In germline, CDR1 is MGHRA, CDR2 YSYEKL. Trimming pared 1 base from V and 4 bases from J, leaving 14 bases between. Thyroid ultrasound and orbital computed tomography, with clinical symptoms and serum thyroxine and TRAb, informed diagnoses.

This receptor was identified in a woman in her 30s with Graves' hyperthyroidism. Material: blood. The V and J genes are TRBV4-1 and TRBJ2-1; tentative D call: TRBD2 (6 bases). The CDR3 loop is CASSQGKGLLYNEQFF. The CDR3 DNA follows: TGCGCCAGCAGCCAAGGAAAGGGACTTTTATACAATGAGCAGTTCTTC.